The 3 T cell receptor beta chains presented below share a single source sample, sequenced in a study of blood T cell repertoires in COVID-19. Produced via immunoSEQ multiplex PCR; TCRdb's table is partial and in-frame only. The profile shows 100,000 to 150,000 clones, 85% to 90% of them singletons. Source material: peripheral blood. These receptors all come from a human donor in a cohort sampled during active COVID-19.

The chain is built from TRBV10-3 and TRBJ1-1; no firm D call. V was cut by 8 bases and J by 4 bases, with 11 bases left in between. Germline V gene data show CDR1 as ENHRY and CDR2 as SYGVKD. The CDR3 has 12 amino acids. This chain's CDR3 is CAIRGQATEAFF. The DNA of the CDR3 is TGTGCCATCCGGGGTCAGGCCACTGAAGCTTTCTTT.

The CDR3 DNA sequence: TGCGCCAGCAGCTCAGGGGTCCGTGGTGGGGCCAACGTCCTGACTTTC. It yields the protein CASSSGVRGGANVLTF. The V gene is TRBV4-1, the J gene TRBJ2-6; possible D gene TRBD1, 6 bases. V gave up 5 bases and J gave up 3 bases, with 14 bases separating them. Germline CDR1 is MGHRA and CDR2 is YSYEKL. CDR3 length: 16 residues.

The chain uses TRBV7-2 and TRBJ2-3; possibly TRBD2 for D (5 bases). This CDR3 is built from 13 residues. Germline assignment: CDR1 SGHTA and CDR2 FQGNSA. The V end was cut by 6 bases, the J end by 7 bases, with 14 bases between. CDR3 loop: CASRAGILNTQYF. The CDR3, as DNA: TGTGCCAGCAGGGCGGGCATTCTAAATACGCAGTATTTT.